Listed below are T cell receptor beta chains from one sample, sequenced in a study of CD8 T cell repertoires and HIV-1 epitope variants. The antigens of these receptors remain unknown. TCRdb's copy holds only in-frame clones and misses some; the assay was immunoSEQ multiplex PCR. The top ten clones hold around 47% of a sample with some 5,500 clones, about 68% of them seen once. Sequencing was carried out using cultured CD8+ T cells derived from PBMCs. The source of these receptors is a male donor with HIV. The conserved cysteine and the conserved F or W are not part of the CDR3 here. Each record gives: V gene, D gene, J gene, CDR3 protein. D genes are given only for firm matches.

V: TRBV5-6
D: -
J: TRBJ2-1
CDR3: ASSLAGAANEQF

V: TRBV5-4
D: TRBD1
J: TRBJ1-2
CDR3: ASSDPGTGVLGA

V: TRBV2
D: -
J: TRBJ1-1
CDR3: ASSEGRNTEAF

V: TRBV19
D: TRBD1
J: TRBJ2-7
CDR3: ATGQGSSYEQY

V: TRBV28
D: -
J: TRBJ1-3
CDR3: ASSPIGGSGNTIY

V: TRBV2
D: -
J: TRBJ1-2
CDR3: ASSDGTQDKIYGYT

V: TRBV13
D: TRBD1
J: TRBJ1-1
CDR3: ASSYGTGGGTEAF

V: TRBV30
D: TRBD2
J: TRBJ2-1
CDR3: AWEHPGGPGEQF

V: TRBV7-3
D: -
J: TRBJ2-7
CDR3: ASSPGPLSYEQY

V: TRBV19
D: TRBD1
J: TRBJ2-1
CDR3: ASSIGTGPYNEQF

V: TRBV10-2
D: TRBD1
J: TRBJ1-3
CDR3: ARFDFDRVGGNTIY

V: TRBV5-6
D: -
J: TRBJ2-2
CDR3: ASSSGQGIFPGELF

V: TRBV4-1
D: TRBD2
J: TRBJ2-1
CDR3: ASSLRLAYEQF